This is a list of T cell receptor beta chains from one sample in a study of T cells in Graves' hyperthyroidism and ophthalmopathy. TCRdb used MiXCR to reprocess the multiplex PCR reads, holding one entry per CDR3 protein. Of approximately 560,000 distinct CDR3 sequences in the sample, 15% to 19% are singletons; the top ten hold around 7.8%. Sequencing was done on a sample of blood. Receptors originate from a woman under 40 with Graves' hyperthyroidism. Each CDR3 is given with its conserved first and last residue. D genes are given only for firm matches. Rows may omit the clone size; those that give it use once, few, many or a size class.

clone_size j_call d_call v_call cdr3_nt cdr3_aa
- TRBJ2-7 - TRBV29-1 TGCAGCGTTGAAGGTTTAGGGGGGCTGGACGAGCAGTACTTC CSVEGLGGLDEQYF
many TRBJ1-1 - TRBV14 TGTGCCAGCAGCCCTGACCAAGGGGACACTGAAGCTTTCTTT CASSPDQGDTEAFF
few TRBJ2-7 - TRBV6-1 TGTGCCAGCAGATTCGACAGTGAAAGCTACGAGCAGTACTTC CASRFDSESYEQYF
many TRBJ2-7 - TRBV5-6 TGTGCCAGCAGCTTGGGTCGAAGGGTCCCCGAGCAGTACTTC CASSLGRRVPEQYF
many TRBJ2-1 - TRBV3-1 TGTGCCAGCAGCCTAGATATAGGCGGGACGGCCTACAATGAGCAGTTCTTC CASSLDIGGTAYNEQFF
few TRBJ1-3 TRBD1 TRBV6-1 TGTGCCAGCAGTACACAGGGGGCATCTGGAAACACCATATATTTT CASSTQGASGNTIYF
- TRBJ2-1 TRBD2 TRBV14 TGTGCCAGCAGCCTGACTAGCGGGAGTTTCAGTGAGCAGTTCTTC CASSLTSGSFSEQFF
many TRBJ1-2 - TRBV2 TGTGCCAGCAGTGAAGAGGGGTTCTATGGCTACACCTTC CASSEEGFYGYTF
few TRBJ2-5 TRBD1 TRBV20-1 TGCAGTGCTAGAACAGACAGGGTCCAAGAGACCCAGTACTTC CSARTDRVQETQYF
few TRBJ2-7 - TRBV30 TGTGCCTGGAGTGTACGATGGACGACACTGAGCTCCTACGAGCAGTACTTC CAWSVRWTTLSSYEQYF
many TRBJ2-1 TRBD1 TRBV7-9 TGTGCCAGCAGCTCGCCCGCGGGGACAGGATACAATGAGCAGTTCTTC CASSSPAGTGYNEQFF
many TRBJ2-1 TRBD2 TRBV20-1 TGCAGTGCTAGGGGACTAGCGGGAGGACCTCACTCCTACAATGAGCAGTTCTTC CSARGLAGGPHSYNEQFF
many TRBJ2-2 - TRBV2 TGTGCCAGCAGTGATGCTTGGGCCGGGGAGCTGTTTTTT CASSDAWAGELFF
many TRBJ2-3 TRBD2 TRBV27 TGTGCCAGCAGTAGCCTTTTCGGGAGGATTAATACGCAGTATTTT CASSSLFGRINTQYF
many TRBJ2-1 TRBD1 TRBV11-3 TGTGCCAGCAGCTCAGGCTCGCTGGGACAGGGGATCATCAATGAGCAGTTCTTC CASSSGSLGQGIINEQFF
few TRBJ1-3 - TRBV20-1 TGCAGTGCTAGAGACGACAGGCGCTACTCTGGAAACACCATATATTTT CSARDDRRYSGNTIYF
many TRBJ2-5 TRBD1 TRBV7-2 TGTGCCAGCAGCTCCACCGGACAGGGTGAGACCCAGTACTTC CASSSTGQGETQYF
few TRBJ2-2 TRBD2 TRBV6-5 TGTGCCAGCAGTTTCTCGCTAGCGGGGGCGAACACCGGGGAGCTGTTTTTT CASSFSLAGANTGELFF
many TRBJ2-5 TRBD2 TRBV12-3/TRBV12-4 TGTGCCAGCAGTTTGTGGACTAGCGGGAGGGCCTTGAGAGAGACCCAGTACTTC CASSLWTSGRALRETQYF
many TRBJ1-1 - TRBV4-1 TGCGCCAGCAGCCAAGTTGATATGGGACTGCGGCGGAACACTGAAGCTTTCTTT CASSQVDMGLRRNTEAFF
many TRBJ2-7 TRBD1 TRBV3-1 TGTGCCAGCAGCTTCACAGGGGTGTCGGCTTACGAGCAGTACTTC CASSFTGVSAYEQYF
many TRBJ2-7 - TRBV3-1 TGTGCCAGCAGCCGGTCTGACTACGAGCAGTACTTC CASSRSDYEQYF
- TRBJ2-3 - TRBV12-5 TGTGCTAGTGGTCCCGGGACATCGAGCACAGATACGCAGTATTTT CASGPGTSSTDTQYF
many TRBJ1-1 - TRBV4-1 TGCGCCAGCAGCCAATCACAGGGACGCTCTGAAGCTTTCTTT CASSQSQGRSEAFF
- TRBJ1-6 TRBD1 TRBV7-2 TGTGCCAGCAGCATACAGGGGTTGCATTCACCCCTCCACTTT CASSIQGLHSPLHF
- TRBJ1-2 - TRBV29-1 TGCAGCGTTGAAGGCCGGGGGCCAGCTAACTATGGCTACACCTTC CSVEGRGPANYGYTF
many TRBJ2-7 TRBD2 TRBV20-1 TGCAGTGCTAGAGACCGAGGGTTCCCGGGACTAGCGGGGTACGAGCAGTACTTC CSARDRGFPGLAGYEQYF
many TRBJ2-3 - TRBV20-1 TGCAGTGCTAGACTTGAGAGCACAGATACGCAGTATTTT CSARLESTDTQYF